This T cell receptor (beta chain) was profiled in a study of blood T cell repertoires in COVID-19. Study-level background: Collection of acute and convalescent COVID-19 samples took place in the United States, Italy and Spain. Sample material is recorded as cDNA or gDNA derived from T cells, B-cell-depleted T cells, or PBMCs.

The table came from immunoSEQ multiplex PCR; TCRdb's copy has only in-frame clones and leaves some out. The sample holds 60,000 to 85,000 clones, roughly 86% seen once. Trimming took off 0 bases at V and 4 bases at J, with 9 bases between the two ends. CDR1 and CDR2 (germline): LNHNV, YYDKDF (reference sequence). The CDR3 is 14 amino acids. Sequenced material: peripheral blood. This TCR came from a man in his 70s with acute or convalescent COVID-19. The J gene is TRBJ1-1, the V gene TRBV15; no firm D call. In nucleotides, the CDR3 is TGTGCCACCAGCAGAGATATGGGGAGCACTGAAGCTTTCTTT. Encoded protein: CATSRDMGSTEAFF.